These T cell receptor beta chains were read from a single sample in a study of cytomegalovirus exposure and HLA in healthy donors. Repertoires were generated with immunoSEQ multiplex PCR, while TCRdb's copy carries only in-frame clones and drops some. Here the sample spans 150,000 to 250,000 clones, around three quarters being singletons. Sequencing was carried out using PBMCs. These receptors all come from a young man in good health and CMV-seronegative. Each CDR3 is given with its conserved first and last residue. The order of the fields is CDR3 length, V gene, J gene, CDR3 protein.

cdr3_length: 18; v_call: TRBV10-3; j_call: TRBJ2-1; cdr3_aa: CAISRAGVVLSSYNEQFF
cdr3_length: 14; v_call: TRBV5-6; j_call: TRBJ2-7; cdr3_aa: CASSPYGTNYEQYF
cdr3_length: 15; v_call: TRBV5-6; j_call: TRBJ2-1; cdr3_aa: CASSFKRGSYNEQFF
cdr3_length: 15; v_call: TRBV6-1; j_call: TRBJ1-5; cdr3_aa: CASSEGRQGTQPQHF
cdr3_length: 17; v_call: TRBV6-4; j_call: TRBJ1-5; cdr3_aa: CASTETRALGGHQPQHF
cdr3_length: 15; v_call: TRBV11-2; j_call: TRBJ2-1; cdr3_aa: CASSPTRAGRNEQFF
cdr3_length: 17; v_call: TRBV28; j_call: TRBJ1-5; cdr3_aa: CASRPGWGGALGGPQHF
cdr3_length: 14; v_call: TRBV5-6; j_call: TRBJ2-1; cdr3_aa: CASSLPLSYNEQFF
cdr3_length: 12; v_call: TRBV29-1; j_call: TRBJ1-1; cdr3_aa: CSVLSLNTEAFF
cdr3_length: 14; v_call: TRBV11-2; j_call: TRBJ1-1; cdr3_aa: CASSPAGQGGEAFF
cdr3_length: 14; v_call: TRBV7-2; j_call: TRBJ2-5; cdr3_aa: CASSRQGDQETQYF
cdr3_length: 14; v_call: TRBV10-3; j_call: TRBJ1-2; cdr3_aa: CAISGTGSNYGYTF
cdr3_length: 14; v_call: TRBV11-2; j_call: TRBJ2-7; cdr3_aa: CASSWYRSSYEQYF
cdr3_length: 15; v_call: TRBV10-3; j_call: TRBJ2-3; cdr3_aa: CAIGGPRLAVDTQYF
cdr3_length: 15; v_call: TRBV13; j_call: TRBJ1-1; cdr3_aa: CASSLAGTGPTEAFF
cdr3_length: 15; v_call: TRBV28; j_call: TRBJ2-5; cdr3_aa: CASSSGAGIQETQYF
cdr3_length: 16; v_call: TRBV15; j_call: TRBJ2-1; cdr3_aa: CATSRDRQGERNEQFF
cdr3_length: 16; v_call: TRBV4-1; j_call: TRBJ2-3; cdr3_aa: CASSQDRLVSTDTQYF
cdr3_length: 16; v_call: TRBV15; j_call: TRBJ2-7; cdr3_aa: CATSNPFRDKTYEQYF
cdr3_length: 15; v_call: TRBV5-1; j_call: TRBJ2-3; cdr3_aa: CASSSTGTSGDTQYF
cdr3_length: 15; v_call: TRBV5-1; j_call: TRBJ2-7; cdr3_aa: CASSFLAGGPYEQYF
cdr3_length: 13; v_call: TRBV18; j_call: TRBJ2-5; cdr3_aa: CASSEGTQETQYF
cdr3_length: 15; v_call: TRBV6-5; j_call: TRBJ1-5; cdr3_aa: CASSAGFLSNQPQHF
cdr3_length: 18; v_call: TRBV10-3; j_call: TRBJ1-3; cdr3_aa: CAISESLKRQSSGNTIYF
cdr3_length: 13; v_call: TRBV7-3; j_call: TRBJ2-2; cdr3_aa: CASSYRGTGELFF
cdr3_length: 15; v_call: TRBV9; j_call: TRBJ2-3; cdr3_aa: CASSWAGGRTDTQYF
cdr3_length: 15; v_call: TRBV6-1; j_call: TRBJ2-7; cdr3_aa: CASRETGTPSVEQYF
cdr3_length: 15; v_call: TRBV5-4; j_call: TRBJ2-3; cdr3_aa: CASSRTSGSTDTQYF
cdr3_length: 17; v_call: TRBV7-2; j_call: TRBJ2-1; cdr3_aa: CASSQKGLAGLYNEQFF
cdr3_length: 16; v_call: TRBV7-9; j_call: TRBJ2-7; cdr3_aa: CASSSWGDREAYEQYF
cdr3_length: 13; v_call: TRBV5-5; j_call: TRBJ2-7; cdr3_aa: CASHVEDDNEQYF
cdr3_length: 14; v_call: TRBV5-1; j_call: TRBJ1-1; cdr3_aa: CASSLLHTNTEAFF
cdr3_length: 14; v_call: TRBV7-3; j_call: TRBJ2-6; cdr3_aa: CASGQFSGANVLTF
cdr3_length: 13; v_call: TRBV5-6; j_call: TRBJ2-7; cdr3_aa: CASSYLSSYEQYF
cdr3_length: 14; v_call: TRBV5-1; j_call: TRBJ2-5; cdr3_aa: CASDVGSGKETQYF
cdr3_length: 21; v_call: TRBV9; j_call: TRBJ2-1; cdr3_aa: CASSDPLGASGSLSSYNEQFF
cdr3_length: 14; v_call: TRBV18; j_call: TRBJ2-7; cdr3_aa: CASSRGGNEYEQYF
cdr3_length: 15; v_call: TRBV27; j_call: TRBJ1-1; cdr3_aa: CASSLSRAANTEAFF
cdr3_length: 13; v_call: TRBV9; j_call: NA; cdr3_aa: CASSRDSAYEQYF
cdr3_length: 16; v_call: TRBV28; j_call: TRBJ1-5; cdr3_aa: CASSLSGTGGQQPQHF